This T cell receptor (beta chain) was recovered during a study of persistence of HIV-infected CD4 T cells. Findings and caveats of the study: Degenerate expanded CDR3beta sequences were enriched among CMV- and Gag-responding cells. Bulk TCR data could not be restricted to HIV-1-infected CMV-responding cells. TCR oligoclonality correlated with proviral oligoclonality in the same sorted populations.

As to this clone: Its antigen is undetermined.

The CDR3 runs 15 residues. The germline CDR1 and CDR2 sequences are WNHNN and SYGVQD (reference sequence). The trim removed 7 bases at V and 2 bases at J, leaving 8 bases unmatched. The libraries were made with immunoSEQ version 4 in survey mode. Sequenced by immunoSEQ multiplex PCR; TCRdb stores in-frame clones only, minus some. There are approximately 36,000 clones in the sample; more than 75% occur only once, and roughly 5.6% lies in the top ten. An overlapping HIV-1 Gag peptide pool stimulated these cells at about 0.91 ug/peptide/mL. Memory cells lacking CD40L and CD69 with high CD45RO were sorted. Donors had undetectable plasma HIV-1 RNA, under 50 copies/mL, for 4+ years.

The specimen was cultured CD4+ T cells from PBMCs, collected from a patient who received antiretroviral therapy. V and J are TRBV10-1 and TRBJ2-1; TRBD1 aligns across 7 bases. This receptor was obtained from an adult with HIV. The donor label of this sample is uncertain. Here the CDR3 DNA reads TGCGCCAGCACCAGGGAAGGGGGCACCTACAATGAGCAGTTCTTC. This sequence encodes CASTREGGTYNEQFF.